The next 9 T cell receptor beta chains were all read from a single sample in a study of blood T cell repertoires in COVID-19. Produced via immunoSEQ multiplex PCR; TCRdb's table is partial and in-frame only. The sample includes some 80,000 clones, 79% of them seen just once. Sequenced sample: peripheral blood. The origin of the receptors is a woman of 80 years or more with active or convalescent COVID-19.

The chain uses TRBV6-5 and TRBJ2-7; 12 bases fit TRBD1. The germline V gene has CDR1 MNHEY and CDR2 SVGAGI. With 6 bases clipped from V and 7 bases from J, the junction kept 10 bases outside the gene matches. CDR3 length equals 15 residues. The CDR3 loop reads CASSTGTGGFWEQYF. CDR3 coding DNA: TGTGCCAGCAGCACCGGGACAGGGGGCTTCTGGGAGCAGTACTTC.

This clone was seen once. The chain recombines TRBV6-5 with TRBJ1-3; no definite D call. Trimming left V 6 bases short and J 4 bases short, with 7 bases between. Germline V gene data show CDR1 as MNHEY and CDR2 as SVGAGI. CDR3 size: 12 residues. CDR3 sequence: CASSNLGNTIYF. The CDR3, as DNA: TGTGCCAGCAGCAACCTAGGAAACACCATATATTTT.

The V gene is TRBV5-1, the J gene TRBJ1-3, with D possibly TRBD1 on 5 matching bases. In germline, CDR1 is SGHRS, CDR2 YFSETQ. V was shortened by 0 bases and J by 4 bases, with 5 bases between the two germline ends. CDR3 length: 13 amino acids. CDR3 loop: CASSLAGGNTIYF. CDR3 nucleotide sequence: TGCGCCAGCAGCTTGGCAGGGGGAAACACCATATATTTT.

The chain combines TRBV7-6 with TRBJ1-1, with D unresolved. V was pared by 5 bases and J by 6 bases, with 13 bases between. Germline V lookup: CDR1 SGHVS, CDR2 FNYEAQ. This CDR3 comprises 13 residues. CDR3 sequence reads: CASSLSLSSEAFF. The CDR3 DNA reads as TGTGCCAGCAGCCTGTCCTTGTCGTCTGAAGCTTTCTTT.

The V and J genes are TRBV27 and TRBJ2-7; 9 bases fit TRBD2. The CDR3 loop spans 15 amino acids. CDR1 is MNHEY, CDR2 SMNVEV, per germline (reference sequence). Losses at the gene ends were 5 bases for V and 1 base for J; bases not matched to a gene: 6. The CDR3 DNA follows: TGTGCCAGCAGTATCCTCGCGGGGGGGTCCTACGAGCAGTACTTC. It yields the protein CASSILAGGSYEQYF.

The chain recombines TRBV7-2 with TRBJ2-3, with D possibly TRBD2 on 6 matching bases. V was trimmed by 6 bases and J by 5 bases, leaving 15 bases between them. CDR3 size: 14 residues. Germline-derived CDR1 and CDR2 are SGHTA and FQGNSA. As DNA, the CDR3 is TGTGCCAGCAGTCCCGGGAGTGTCAGAGATACGCAGTATTTT. It encodes CASSPGSVRDTQYF.

The V and J genes are TRBV3-1 (or the pseudogene TRBV3-2) and TRBJ2-7; no clear D. CDR3 length: 14 residues. From germline, CDR1 is LGHDT and CDR2 YNNKEL (reference sequence). V was trimmed by 4 bases and J by 2 bases, leaving 12 bases between them. The CDR3 reads CASSPTEKTYEQYF. CDR3 sequence (DNA): TGTGCCAGCAGCCCTACGGAGAAAACCTACGAGCAGTACTTC.

This chain uses TRBV25-1 with TRBJ2-1; 11 bases align to TRBD2. This CDR3 has 17 amino acids. The V segment lost 3 bases and the J segment 5 bases; nucleotides outside the gene matches: 9. CDR1 MGHDK and CDR2 SYGVNS come from the germline V gene. CDR3 loop: CASSEWVAGGPDNEQFF. In DNA, the CDR3 is TGTGCCAGCAGTGAGTGGGTAGCGGGAGGGCCAGACAATGAGCAGTTCTTC.

This chain connects TRBV5-4 to TRBJ2-3; D is uncertain. Germline V gives CDR1 SGHNT, CDR2 YYREEE (reference sequence). Deletions cut 0 bases from V and 2 bases from J, with 10 bases between. This CDR3 has 15 residues. Written as DNA, the CDR3 is TGTGCCAGCAGCTTGGGCCAGACTCCCACAGATACGCAGTATTTT. Amino acids: CASSLGQTPTDTQYF.